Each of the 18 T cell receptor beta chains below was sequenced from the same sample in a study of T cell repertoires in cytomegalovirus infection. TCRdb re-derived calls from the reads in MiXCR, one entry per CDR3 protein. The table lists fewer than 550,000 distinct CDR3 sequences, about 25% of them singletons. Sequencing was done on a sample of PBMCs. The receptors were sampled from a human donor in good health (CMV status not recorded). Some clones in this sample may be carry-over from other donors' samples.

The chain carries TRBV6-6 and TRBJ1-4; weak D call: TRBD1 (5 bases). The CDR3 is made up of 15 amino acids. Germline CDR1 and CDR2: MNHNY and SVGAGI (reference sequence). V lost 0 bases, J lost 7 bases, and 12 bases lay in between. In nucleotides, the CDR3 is TGTGCCAGCAGTTACTCCGCAGGGCGAGGTGAAAAACTGTTTTTT. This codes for CASSYSAGRGEKLFF.

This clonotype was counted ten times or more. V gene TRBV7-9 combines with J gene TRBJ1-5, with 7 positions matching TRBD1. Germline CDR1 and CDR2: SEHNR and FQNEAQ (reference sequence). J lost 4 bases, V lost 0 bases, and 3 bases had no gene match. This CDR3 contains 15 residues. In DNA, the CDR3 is TGTGCCAGCAGCTTAGCGGGACAGTCTAATCAGCCCCAGCATTTT. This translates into CASSLAGQSNQPQHF.

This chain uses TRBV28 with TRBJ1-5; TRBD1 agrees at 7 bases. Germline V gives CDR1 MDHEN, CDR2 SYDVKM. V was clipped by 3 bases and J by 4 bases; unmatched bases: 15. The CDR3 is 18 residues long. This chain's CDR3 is CASSFPPNAGTENQPQHF. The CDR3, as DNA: TGTGCCAGCAGTTTTCCCCCCAACGCCGGGACAGAAAATCAGCCCCAGCATTTT.

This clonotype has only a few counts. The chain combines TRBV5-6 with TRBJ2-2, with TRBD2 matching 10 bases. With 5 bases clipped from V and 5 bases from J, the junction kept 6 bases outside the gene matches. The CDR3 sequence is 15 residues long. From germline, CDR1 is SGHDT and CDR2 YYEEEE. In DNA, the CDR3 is TGTGCCAGCAGTGATAGCGGGAGGAATACCGGGGAGCTGTTTTTT. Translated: CASSDSGRNTGELFF.

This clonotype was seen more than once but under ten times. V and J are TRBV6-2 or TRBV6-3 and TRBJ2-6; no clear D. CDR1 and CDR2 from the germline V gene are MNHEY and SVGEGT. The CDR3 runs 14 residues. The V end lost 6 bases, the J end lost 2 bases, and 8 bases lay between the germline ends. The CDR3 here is CASRNPPGANVLTF. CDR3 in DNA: TGTGCCAGCAGAAACCCCCCTGGGGCCAACGTCCTGACTTTC.

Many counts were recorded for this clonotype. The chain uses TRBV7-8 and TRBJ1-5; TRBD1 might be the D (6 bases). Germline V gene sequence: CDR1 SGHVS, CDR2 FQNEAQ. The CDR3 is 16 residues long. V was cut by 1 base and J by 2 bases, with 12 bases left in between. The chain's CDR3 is CASSLVGGNGNQPQHF. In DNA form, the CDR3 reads TGTGCCAGCAGCTTAGTTGGGGGCAATGGCAATCAGCCCCAGCATTTT.

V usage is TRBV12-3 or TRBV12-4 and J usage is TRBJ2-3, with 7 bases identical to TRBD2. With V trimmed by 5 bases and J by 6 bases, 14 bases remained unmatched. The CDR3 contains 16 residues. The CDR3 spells CASSPRSWGGPDTQYF. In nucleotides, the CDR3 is TGTGCCAGCAGTCCCCGAAGTTGGGGAGGGCCGGATACGCAGTATTTT.

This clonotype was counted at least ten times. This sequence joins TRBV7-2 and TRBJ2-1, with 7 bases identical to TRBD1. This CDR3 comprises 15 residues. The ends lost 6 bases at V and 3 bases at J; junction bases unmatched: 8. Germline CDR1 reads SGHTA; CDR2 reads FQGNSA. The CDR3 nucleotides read TGTGCCAGCAGATCAGGGGGTTTGGGCTACAATGAGCAGTTCTTC. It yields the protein CASRSGGLGYNEQFF.

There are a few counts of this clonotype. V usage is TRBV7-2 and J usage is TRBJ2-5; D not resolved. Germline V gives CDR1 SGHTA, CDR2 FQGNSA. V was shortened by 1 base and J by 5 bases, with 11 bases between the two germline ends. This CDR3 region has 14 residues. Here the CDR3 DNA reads TGTGCCAGCAGCTTAGAGGCTATTCTCGAGACCCAGTACTTC. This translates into CASSLEAILETQYF. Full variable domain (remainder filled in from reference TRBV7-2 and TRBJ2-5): GAGVSQSPSNKVTEKGKDVELRCDPISGHTALYWYRQSLGQGLEFLIYFQGNSAPDKSGLPSDRFSAERTGGSVSTLTIQRTQQEDSAVYLCASSLEAILETQYFGPGTRLLVL.

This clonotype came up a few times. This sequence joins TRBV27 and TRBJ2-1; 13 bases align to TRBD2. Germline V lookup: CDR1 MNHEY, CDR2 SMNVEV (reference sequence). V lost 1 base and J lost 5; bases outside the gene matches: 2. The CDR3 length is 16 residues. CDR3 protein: CASSLWGLAGNNEQFF. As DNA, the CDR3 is TGTGCCAGCAGTTTATGGGGACTAGCGGGAAACAATGAGCAGTTCTTC.

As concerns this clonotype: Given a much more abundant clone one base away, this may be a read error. DNA for the CDR3: TGTGCCAGCAGCTATCTAGCGGGAGGGCCGGATGAGCAGTTCTTC. It is translated as CASSYLAGGPDEQFF. The chain links TRBV28 to TRBJ2-1; 12 nucleotides align to TRBD2. The CDR3 has 15 residues. Germline V gene data show CDR1 as MDHEN and CDR2 as SYDVKM. The J segment lost 8 bases and the V segment lost 6 bases, leaving 8 bases of the junction unmatched.

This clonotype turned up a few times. As DNA, the CDR3 is TGTGCCAGCAGTCAGACCCTCCAGTCACCCCTCCACTTT. Protein sequence: CASSQTLQSPLHF. The gene calls are TRBV6-4 and TRBJ1-6; D call uncertain. Trimming left V 5 bases short and J 10 bases short, with 12 bases between. CDR1 MRHNA and CDR2 SNTAGT come from the germline V gene. The CDR3 sequence is 13 residues long.

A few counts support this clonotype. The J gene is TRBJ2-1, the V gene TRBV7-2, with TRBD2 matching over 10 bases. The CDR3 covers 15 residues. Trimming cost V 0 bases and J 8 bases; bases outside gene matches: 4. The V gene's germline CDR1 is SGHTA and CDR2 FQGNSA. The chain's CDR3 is CASSLAVAGGHEQFF. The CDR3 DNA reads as TGTGCCAGCAGCTTAGCAGTAGCGGGAGGCCATGAGCAGTTCTTC.

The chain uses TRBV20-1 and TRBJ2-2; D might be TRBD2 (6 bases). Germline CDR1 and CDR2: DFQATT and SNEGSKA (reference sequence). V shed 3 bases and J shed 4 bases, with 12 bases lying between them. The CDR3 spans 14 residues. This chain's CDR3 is CSASGLKATGELFF. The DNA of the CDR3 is TGCAGTGCTAGTGGACTAAAGGCCACCGGGGAGCTGTTTTTT.

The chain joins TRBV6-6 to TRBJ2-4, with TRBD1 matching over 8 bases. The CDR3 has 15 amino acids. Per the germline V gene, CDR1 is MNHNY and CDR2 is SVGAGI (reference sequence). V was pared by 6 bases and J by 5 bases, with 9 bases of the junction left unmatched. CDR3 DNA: TGTGCCAGCAGATTCGGACAGGGAACCCAAAACATTCAGTACTTC. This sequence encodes CASRFGQGTQNIQYF.

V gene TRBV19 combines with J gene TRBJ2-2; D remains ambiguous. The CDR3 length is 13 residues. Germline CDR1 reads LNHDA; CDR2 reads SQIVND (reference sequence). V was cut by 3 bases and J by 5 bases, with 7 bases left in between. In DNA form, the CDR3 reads TGTGCCAGTAGTATCCCCGGGACCGGGGAGCTGTTTTTT. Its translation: CASSIPGTGELFF.

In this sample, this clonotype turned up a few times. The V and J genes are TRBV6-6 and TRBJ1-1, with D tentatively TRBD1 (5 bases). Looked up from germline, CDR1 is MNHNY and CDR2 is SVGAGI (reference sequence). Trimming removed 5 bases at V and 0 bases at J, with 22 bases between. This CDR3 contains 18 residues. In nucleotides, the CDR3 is TGTGCCAGCAGTCGCTATGGGCCAGGGAGTATGGTGAACACTGAAGCTTTCTTT. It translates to CASSRYGPGSMVNTEAFF.

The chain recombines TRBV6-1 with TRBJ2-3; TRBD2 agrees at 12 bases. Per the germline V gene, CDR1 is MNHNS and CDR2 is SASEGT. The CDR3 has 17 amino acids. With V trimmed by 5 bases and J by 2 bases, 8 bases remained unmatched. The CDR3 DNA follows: TGTGCCAGCAGTCGACTAGCGGGAGACCCCATCACAGATACGCAGTATTTT. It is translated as CASSRLAGDPITDTQYF.